These 29 T cell receptor beta chains were sequenced from one sample in a study of T cells in Graves' hyperthyroidism and ophthalmopathy. The investigators amplified TCR beta CDR3 regions from RNA transcripts. The HTBI primer set served for first-round RT-PCR of the TCR CDR3. TCRdb itself ran the multiplex PCR reads through MiXCR, one entry per CDR3 protein. The sample consists of approximately 610,000 distinct CDR3 sequences, around 15% of them appearing once. Sequencing was carried out using blood. Receptors originate from a woman between 40 and 55 years old with Graves' ophthalmopathy.

This chain's CDR3 is CASSESGTGNQPQHF. The CDR3 region has the DNA TGTGCCAGCAGTGAAAGTGGGACAGGGAATCAGCCCCAGCATTTT. The chain has TRBV6-1 and TRBJ1-5; TRBD1 matches 9 bases. This CDR3 has 15 amino acids. Trimming took 2 bases from V and 4 from J; bases not matched to a gene: 3. The germline CDR1 and CDR2 sequences are MNHNS and SASEGT.

This clonotype occurred a few times. V usage is TRBV7-8 and J usage is TRBJ2-7; D perhaps matches TRBD1 (7 bases). Germline values: CDR1 SGHVS, CDR2 FQNEAQ. The V gene lost 5 bases and the J gene lost 4 bases, with 18 bases spanning the gap. This CDR3 contains 15 residues. The CDR3 bases are TGTGCCAGCAGCCCAACGCGGGACAGACCTTACGAGCAGTACTTC. Translation gives CASSPTRDRPYEQYF.

At least ten counts were recorded for this clonotype. V gene TRBV28 combines with J gene TRBJ2-2; TRBD1 is a possible D gene (6 bases). Trimming took 6 bases from V and 5 from J, leaving 10 bases between them. CDR3 size: 13 residues. Germline V gives CDR1 MDHEN, CDR2 SYDVKM. The CDR3 region has the DNA TGTGCCAGCAGGCTAGGGGGAACCGGGGAGCTGTTTTTT. Translation gives CASRLGGTGELFF.

This clonotype was observed at least ten times. This chain uses TRBV20-1 with TRBJ2-5, with 11 bases lining up with TRBD2. With V trimmed by 6 bases and J by 1 base, 4 bases remained unmatched. Per germline, CDR1 DFQATT and CDR2 SNEGSKA (reference sequence). CDR3 length equals 14 residues. DNA of the CDR3: TGCAGTGCCCCGGGACTAGCGGTCCAAGAGACCCAGTACTTC. This sequence encodes CSAPGLAVQETQYF.

This clonotype was found a few times. The rearrangement uses TRBV19 and TRBJ2-7; the D gene is possibly TRBD1 (5 bases). Trimming shortened V by 3 bases and J by 3 bases, and 9 bases separated the two germline ends. The CDR3 covers 13 residues. Germline loops: CDR1 LNHDA, CDR2 SQIVND (reference sequence). DNA for the CDR3: TGTGCCAGTAGTATCGCCAGGGACTACGAGCAGTACTTC. Translation: CASSIARDYEQYF.

In its sample, this clonotype was seen many times. The chain combines TRBV6-2 or TRBV6-3 with TRBJ2-7; 9 nucleotides match TRBD1. Trimming removed 5 bases from V and 4 bases from J; junction bases left unmatched: 6. Germline V gene lookup returns CDR1 MNHEY and CDR2 SVGEGT. The CDR3 has 14 residues. The CDR3 is CASSSRDREYEQYF. CDR3 bases: TGTGCCAGCAGTAGCCGGGACAGGGAATACGAGCAGTACTTC.

This clonotype was counted at least ten times. The chain couples TRBV12-3 or TRBV12-4 to TRBJ2-5; D is possibly TRBD2 (6 bases). CDR3 length: 15 residues. V gave up 3 bases and J gave up 7 bases, with 18 bases separating them. CDR3 protein: CASSFSTGGVGTQYF. For the CDR3, the DNA is TGTGCCAGCAGTTTTTCGACCGGCGGGGTGGGGACCCAGTACTTC.

This clonotype was seen repeatedly, ten times or more. The chain links TRBV12-3 or TRBV12-4 to TRBJ2-5; maybe TRBD1 (5 bases). This CDR3 comprises 17 residues. V was shortened by 5 bases and J by 4 bases, with 23 bases between the two germline ends. CDR3 sequence reads: CASSPGSTHFPLETQYF. CDR3 nucleotides: TGTGCCAGCAGTCCAGGGTCGACTCACTTCCCCCTAGAGACCCAGTACTTC.

This rearrangement joins TRBV13 to TRBJ2-7; TRBD2 matches 13 bases. This CDR3 has 17 residues. Germline V gene data show CDR1 as PRHDT and CDR2 as FYEKMQ (reference sequence). Trimming at V came to 5 bases and at J to 2 bases, leaving 9 bases not matched to a gene. The CDR3 DNA reads as TGTGCCAGCAGCCCAGAAACGGGACTAGCGGGAACCTACGAGCAGTACTTC. Translation: CASSPETGLAGTYEQYF.

This clonotype was detected ten times or more. J is TRBJ2-7 and V is TRBV20-1; the match to TRBD1 covers 9 bases. V was pared by 2 bases and J by 9 bases, with 14 bases of the junction left unmatched. CDR3 length: 15 amino acids. Germline CDR1 DFQATT, CDR2 SNEGSKA (reference sequence). The CDR3 protein is CSARPGTGPTAGQYF. The CDR3 DNA reads TGCAGTGCTAGACCAGGGACAGGGCCAACTGCTGGGCAGTACTTC.

The V gene is TRBV12-3 or TRBV12-4, the J gene TRBJ1-2; 7 bases map to TRBD1. CDR3 length equals 15 residues. Germline trimming cut 7 bases from V and 6 bases from J; bases unmatched to any gene: 14. The CDR3 is CASNPTRDSRNGYTF. DNA for the CDR3: TGTGCCAGCAACCCGACCCGGGACAGCCGGAATGGCTACACCTTC.

This clonotype was counted many times. The rearrangement joins TRBV6-2 or TRBV6-3 to TRBJ2-7, with 7 bases matching TRBD1. There are 14 residues in the CDR3. V shed 6 bases and J 3 bases; nucleotides not matched to a gene: 8. In germline, CDR1 is MNHEY, CDR2 SVGEGT. The CDR3 sequence is CASSRQGTGYEQYF. The CDR3 region has the DNA TGTGCCAGCAGCCGACAGGGAACTGGCTACGAGCAGTACTTC.

This clonotype was picked up a small number of times. The J gene is TRBJ2-2, the V gene TRBV12-3 or TRBV12-4, with TRBD1 identical over 10 bases. J lost 4 bases, V lost 3 bases, and 5 bases had no gene match. This CDR3 spans 16 amino acids. As DNA, the CDR3 is TGTGCCAGCAGTTTCCGGGACAGGGGTAGCACCGGGGAGCTGTTTTTT. Encoded protein: CASSFRDRGSTGELFF.

The V gene is TRBV6-1, the J gene TRBJ1-2; D possibly corresponds to TRBD1 (5 bases). Trimming shortened V by 8 bases and J by 3 bases, and 19 bases separated the two germline ends. This CDR3 comprises 15 residues. Germline V gene sequence: CDR1 MNHNS, CDR2 SASEGT. This CDR3 is CASYAVGGGDYGYTF. In nucleotides, the CDR3 is TGTGCCAGCTATGCAGTGGGTGGGGGTGACTATGGCTACACCTTC.

The rearrangement uses TRBV5-1 and TRBJ2-2; 8 bases are shared with TRBD2. CDR3 length equals 17 residues. Germline V lookup: CDR1 SGHRS, CDR2 YFSETQ. Trimming removed 1 base from V and 5 bases from J; junction bases left unmatched: 10. The CDR3 region has the DNA TGCGCCAGCAGCTTGAGCCTAGCGGGTCGGAGGACCGGGGAGCTGTTTTTT. Residues: CASSLSLAGRRTGELFF.

This clonotype was recorded many times. The rearrangement uses TRBV28 and TRBJ1-2; D is uncertain. Germline V gene sequence: CDR1 MDHEN, CDR2 SYDVKM. The CDR3 is 14 amino acids. V was cut by 4 bases and J by 4 bases, with 13 bases left in between. The CDR3 coding sequence is TGTGCCAGCAGTTCTCCGGACCACACCTATGGCTACACCTTC. It translates to CASSSPDHTYGYTF.

This clonotype was counted at least ten times. The CDR3 loop is CSVIWGGDTEAFF. The CDR3 DNA reads as TGCAGCGTTATCTGGGGCGGGGACACTGAAGCTTTCTTT. The chain is built from TRBV29-1 and TRBJ1-1; D possibly corresponds to TRBD1 (5 bases). This CDR3 is built from 13 residues. V was pared by 5 bases and J by 3 bases, with 13 bases between. CDR1 is SQVTM and CDR2 is ANQGSEA in the germline V gene.

The sample holds many counts of this clonotype. The CDR3 DNA is TGTGCCAGCAGTTACCGGGGACAGCGTTATGGCTACACCTTC. Amino acid sequence: CASSYRGQRYGYTF. The chain joins TRBV6-2 or TRBV6-3 to TRBJ1-2; 7 nucleotides align to TRBD1. The germline V gene encodes CDR1 MNHEY and CDR2 SVGEGT. The length of the CDR3 is 14 residues. V shed 2 bases, J shed 5 bases, and the junction held 5 bases outside the gene matches.

The table lists this clonotype with many counts. V and J are TRBV5-1 and TRBJ1-1, with TRBD1 matching over 7 bases. Germline-derived CDR1 and CDR2 are SGHRS and YFSETQ. The CDR3 contains 16 residues. Trimming cost V 1 base and J 1 base; bases outside gene matches: 7. In DNA, the CDR3 is TGCGCCAGCAGCTTGAGCCGGGACAGCTGGAACACTGAAGCTTTCTTT. Residues: CASSLSRDSWNTEAFF.

CDR3 in amino acids: CASSPGFETGELFF. The CDR3 nucleotides are TGTGCCAGCAGTCCGGGATTCGAAACCGGGGAGCTGTTTTTT. The chain combines TRBV6-2 or TRBV6-3 with TRBJ2-2, with a tentative D call TRBD2 (5 bases). The CDR3 contains 14 residues. Trimming stripped 5 bases from V and 5 bases from J, with 12 bases between. Germline values: CDR1 MNHEY, CDR2 SVGEGT.

In this sample, this clonotype turned up many times. J is TRBJ1-1 and V is TRBV2; perhaps TRBD1 as D (5 bases). Germline CDR1 reads SNHLY; CDR2 reads FYNNEI. This CDR3 contains 14 residues. The V and J ends lost 7 bases and 1 base respectively, with 13 bases between them. The CDR3 sequence is CASTRDAQNTEAFF. In DNA form, the CDR3 reads TGTGCCAGCACCCGGGACGCACAGAACACTGAAGCTTTCTTT.

This clonotype was counted many times. The chain uses TRBV11-2 and TRBJ1-2, with D uncertain. V was trimmed by 1 base and J by 8 bases, leaving 14 bases between them. The germline gives CDR1 SGHAT, CDR2 FQNNGV. The CDR3 spans 14 residues. CDR3 sequence reads: CASSLGASLGGYTF. The DNA of the CDR3 is TGTGCCAGCAGCTTAGGGGCCTCCCTCGGGGGCTACACCTTC.

This chain connects TRBV20-1 to TRBJ1-2; TRBD1 agrees at 10 bases. V trimming: 5 bases; J trimming: 7 bases; junction bases outside the gene matches: 16. CDR3 length equals 16 residues. Germline CDR1 DFQATT, CDR2 SNEGSKA (reference sequence). The CDR3 sequence is CSADPRSRDRGGGYTF. CDR3 in DNA: TGCAGTGCTGATCCTAGGAGCCGGGACAGGGGCGGTGGCTACACCTTC.

This clonotype was counted at least ten times. The genes are TRBV20-1 and TRBJ2-7, with D unclear. The CDR3 length is 14 residues. Germline CDR1 is DFQATT and CDR2 is SNEGSKA (reference sequence). V lost 0 bases, J lost 1 base, and 10 bases lay in between. CDR3 nucleotide sequence: TGCAGTGCTAGAGATCCCACCAATTCCTACGAGCAGTACTTC. It yields the protein CSARDPTNSYEQYF.

This clonotype has ten or more counts. The V gene is TRBV6-5, the J gene TRBJ1-5; weak D call: TRBD1 (6 bases). The CDR3 spans 15 residues. Germline V CDR1 and CDR2: MNHEY, SVGAGI. Trimming took off 8 bases at V and 3 bases at J, with 17 bases between the two ends. In DNA form, the CDR3 reads TGTGCCAGCCTAGGGGGACGGGACCCCAATCAGCCCCAGCATTTT. This translates into CASLGGRDPNQPQHF.

This clonotype was detected many times. The chain carries TRBV12-3 or TRBV12-4 and TRBJ1-1; D unresolved. Trimming removed 5 bases at V and 5 bases at J, with 15 bases between. The CDR3 length is 14 residues. CDR3 residues: CASSTRSSLTEAFF. The CDR3 DNA is TGTGCCAGCAGTACCCGATCCAGTTTAACTGAAGCTTTCTTT.

The genes are TRBV7-8 and TRBJ2-5; D is possibly TRBD1 or TRBD2 (6 bases each). With 2 bases removed from V and 5 bases from J, the gap between germline ends came to 18 bases. Germline CDR1 reads SGHVS; CDR2 reads FQNEAQ. The CDR3 totals 16 residues. The CDR3 reads CASSLSVGGYGETQYF. The DNA of the CDR3 is TGTGCCAGCAGCTTATCTGTCGGGGGCTATGGGGAGACCCAGTACTTC.

The chain couples TRBV29-1 to TRBJ2-7, with 12 bases lining up with TRBD2. This CDR3 has 15 residues. Trimming cost V 7 bases and J 6 bases; bases outside gene matches: 13. Germline CDR1 SQVTM, CDR2 ANQGSEA. The CDR3 bases are TGCAGCGCTCGGACTAGCGGGGTCTCTGGTCGCGAGCAGTACTTC. Translated: CSARTSGVSGREQYF.

This clonotype was seen ten or more times. The chain couples TRBV30 to TRBJ1-5, with 7 bases fitting TRBD1. Germline CDR1 reads GTSNPN; CDR2 reads SVGIG (reference sequence). J lost 11 bases, V lost 0 bases, and 4 bases had no gene match. The CDR3 covers 12 residues. Here the CDR3 reads CAWSVSGGAQHF. As DNA, the CDR3 is TGTGCCTGGAGTGTTTCAGGGGGAGCCCAGCATTTT.